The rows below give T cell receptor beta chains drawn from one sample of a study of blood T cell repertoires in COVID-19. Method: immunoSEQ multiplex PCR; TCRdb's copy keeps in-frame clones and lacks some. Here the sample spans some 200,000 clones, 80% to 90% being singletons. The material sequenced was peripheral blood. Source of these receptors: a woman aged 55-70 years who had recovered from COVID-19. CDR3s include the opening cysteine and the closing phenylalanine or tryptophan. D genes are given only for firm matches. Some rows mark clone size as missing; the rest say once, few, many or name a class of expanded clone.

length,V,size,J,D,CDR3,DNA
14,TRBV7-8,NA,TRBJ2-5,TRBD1,CASSTGGWQETQYF,TGTGCCAGCAGCACAGGGGGTTGGCAAGAGACCCAGTACTTC
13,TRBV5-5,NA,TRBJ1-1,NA,CASSSTGETEAFF,TGTGCCAGCAGCTCGACGGGGGAGACTGAAGCTTTCTTT
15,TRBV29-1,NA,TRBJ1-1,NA,CSVGGGRRTVAEAFF,TGCAGCGTTGGCGGGGGCCGGAGGACGGTCGCTGAAGCTTTCTTT
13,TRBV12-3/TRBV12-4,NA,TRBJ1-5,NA,CASSLTANQPQHF,TGTGCCAGCAGTTTAACAGCTAATCAGCCCCAGCATTTT
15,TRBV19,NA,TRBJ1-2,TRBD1,CASSLWAGGSYGYTF,TGTGCCAGTAGCCTCTGGGCAGGGGGTTCCTATGGCTACACCTTC
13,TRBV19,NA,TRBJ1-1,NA,CASMEGGVAEAFF,TGTGCCAGTATGGAGGGAGGGGTGGCTGAAGCTTTCTTT
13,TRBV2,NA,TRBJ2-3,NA,CASSTYSRDTQYF,TGTGCCAGCAGTACCTATAGCCGAGATACGCAGTATTTT
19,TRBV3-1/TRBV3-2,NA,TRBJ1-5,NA,CASSQGGRGGARAHKPQHF,TGTGCCAGCAGCCAAGGAGGGAGAGGAGGGGCCAGGGCCCACAAGCCCCAGCATTTT
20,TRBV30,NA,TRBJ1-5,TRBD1,CAWSRDRELSNLYSNQPQHF,TGTGCCTGGAGTAGGGACAGGGAACTGTCGAACCTATATAGCAATCAGCCCCAGCATTTT
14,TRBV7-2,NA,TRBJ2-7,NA,CASSLRQGSYEQYF,TGTGCCAGCAGCTTACGTCAGGGATCCTACGAGCAGTACTTC
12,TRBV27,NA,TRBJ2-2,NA,CASSTQAGELFF,TGTGCCAGCAGCACCCAAGCGGGGGAGCTGTTTTTT
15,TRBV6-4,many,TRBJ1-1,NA,CASSLYPAAGTEAFF,TGTGCCAGCAGTCTCTACCCGGCGGCGGGCACTGAAGCTTTCTTT
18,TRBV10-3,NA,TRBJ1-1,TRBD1,CAISESAGGVARSTEAFF,TGTGCCATCAGTGAGTCGGCAGGGGGCGTTGCCAGGAGTACTGAAGCTTTCTTT
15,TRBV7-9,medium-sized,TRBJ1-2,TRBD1,CASSLRQGGDYGYTF,TGTGCCAGCAGCCTGAGACAGGGGGGCGACTATGGCTACACCTTC
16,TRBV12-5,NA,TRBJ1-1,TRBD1,CASGLVIAGGSTEAFF,TGTGCTAGTGGTTTGGTAATCGCAGGGGGCAGTACTGAAGCTTTCTTT
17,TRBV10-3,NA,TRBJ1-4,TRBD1,CAIGQGRELGTNEKLFF,TGTGCCATAGGACAGGGAAGAGAGTTGGGAACTAATGAAAAACTGTTTTTT
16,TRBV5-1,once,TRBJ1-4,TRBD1,CASSLEAGGYDEKLFF,TGCGCCAGCAGCTTGGAGGCAGGGGGGTATGATGAAAAACTGTTTTTT
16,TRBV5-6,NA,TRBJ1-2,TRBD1,CASSLGTGGSNYGYTF,TGTGCCAGCAGCTTGGGGACAGGAGGGTCAAACTATGGCTACACCTTC
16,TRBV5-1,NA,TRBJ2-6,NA,CASTETGDSGANVLTF,TGCGCCAGCACAGAAACAGGAGACTCTGGGGCCAACGTCCTGACTTTC
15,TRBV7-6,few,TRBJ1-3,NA,CASSLEGLSGNTIYF,TGTGCCAGCAGCTTAGAAGGACTCTCTGGAAACACCATATATTTT
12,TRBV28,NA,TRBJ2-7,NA,CASSPESFEQYF,TGTGCCAGCAGTCCCGAGAGTTTCGAGCAGTACTTC
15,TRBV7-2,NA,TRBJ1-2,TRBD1,CASSQTGTGFYGYTF,TGTGCCAGCAGCCAGACCGGGACAGGGTTCTATGGCTACACCTTC
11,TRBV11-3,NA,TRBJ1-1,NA,CAEQGNTEAFF,TGTGCCGAACAGGGCAACACTGAAGCTTTCTTT
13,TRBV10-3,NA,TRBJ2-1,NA,CAIRRQVSHEQFF,TGTGCCATCAGAAGACAAGTATCCCATGAGCAGTTCTTC
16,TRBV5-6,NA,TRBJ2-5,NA,CASSHPGHLGGETQYF,TGTGCCAGCAGCCATCCGGGACACCTCGGTGGAGAGACCCAGTACTTC
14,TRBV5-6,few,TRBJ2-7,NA,CASSLLYSSYEQYF,TGTGCCAGCAGCTTGCTTTACAGCTCCTACGAGCAGTACTTC
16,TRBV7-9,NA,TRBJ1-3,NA,CASSLVAGSSGNTIYF,TGTGCCAGCAGCTTAGTCGCGGGAAGCTCTGGAAACACCATATATTTT
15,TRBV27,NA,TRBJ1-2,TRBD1,CASSLLGQGIHGYTF,TGTGCCAGCAGTTTATTGGGACAGGGGATTCATGGCTACACCTTC
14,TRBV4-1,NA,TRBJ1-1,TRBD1,CASSQDREGPEAFF,TGCGCCAGCAGCCAGGACAGGGAAGGCCCTGAAGCTTTCTTT
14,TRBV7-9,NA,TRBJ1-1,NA,CASSLVGRGTEAFF,TGTGCCAGCAGCTTAGTAGGGCGGGGGACTGAAGCTTTCTTT
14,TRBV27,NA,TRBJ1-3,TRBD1,CASRRDSTGNTIYF,TGTGCCAGCAGGAGGGACAGCACGGGAAACACCATATATTTT
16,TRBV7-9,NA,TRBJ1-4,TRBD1,CASSNDRGPTNEKLFF,TGTGCCAGCAGCAACGACAGGGGGCCTACTAATGAAAAACTGTTTTTT
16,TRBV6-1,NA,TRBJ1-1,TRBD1,CASSEGADRDLTEAFF,TGTGCCAGCAGTGAAGGAGCGGACAGGGACCTCACTGAAGCTTTCTTT
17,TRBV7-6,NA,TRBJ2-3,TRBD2,CASSPPGGGPSTDTQYF,TGTGCCAGCAGCCCCCCGGGAGGGGGTCCAAGCACAGATACGCAGTATTTT
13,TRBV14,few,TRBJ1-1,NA,CASSPGLQTEAFF,TGTGCCAGCAGCCCAGGACTGCAAACTGAAGCTTTCTTT
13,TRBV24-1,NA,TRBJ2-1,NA,CATSDSQGIEQFF,TGTGCCACCAGTGATTCGCAGGGAATCGAGCAGTTCTTC
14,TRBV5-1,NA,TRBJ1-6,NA,CASSPLAGAAPLHF,TGCGCCAGCAGCCCGCTAGCGGGGGCCGCACCCCTCCACTTT
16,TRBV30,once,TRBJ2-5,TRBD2,CAWLLTGGQYQETQYF,TGTGCCTGGCTCCTTACGGGGGGGCAGTACCAAGAGACCCAGTACTTC
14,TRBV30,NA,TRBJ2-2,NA,CAWMLRGDTGELFF,TGTGCCTGGATGCTGCGCGGGGACACCGGGGAGCTGTTTTTT
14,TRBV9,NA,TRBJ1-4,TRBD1,CASSGDRGNEKLFF,TGTGCCAGCAGCGGGGACAGGGGGAATGAAAAACTGTTTTTT
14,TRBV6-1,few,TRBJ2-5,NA,CASSESAGGETQYF,TGTGCCAGCAGTGAGTCGGCAGGAGGGGAGACCCAGTACTTC
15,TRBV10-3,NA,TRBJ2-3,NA,CAISEPTDSTDTQYF,TGTGCCATCAGTGAGCCGACAGACAGCACAGATACGCAGTATTTT
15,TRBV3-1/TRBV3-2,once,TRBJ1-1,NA,CASSQVRTGGTEAFF,TGTGCCAGCAGCCAAGTAAGAACAGGCGGTACTGAAGCTTTCTTT
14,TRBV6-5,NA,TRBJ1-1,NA,CASSYGGARTEAFF,TGTGCCAGCAGTTACGGGGGGGCGCGAACTGAAGCTTTCTTT
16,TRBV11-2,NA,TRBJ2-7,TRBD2,CASSLGPGGDPYEQYF,TGTGCCAGCAGCTTAGGGCCGGGGGGGGACCCCTACGAGCAGTACTTC
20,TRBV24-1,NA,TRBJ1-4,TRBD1,CATSDLRVGQGEKSCEKLFF,TGTGCCACCAGTGATTTGAGGGTAGGACAGGGAGAAAAATCTTGTGAAAAACTGTTTTTT
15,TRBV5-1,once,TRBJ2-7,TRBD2,CASNDERGATYEQYF,TGCGCCAGCAATGACGAGCGGGGGGCAACCTACGAGCAGTACTTC
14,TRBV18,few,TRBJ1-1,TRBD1,CASSPGQAGPEAFF,TGTGCCAGCTCACCAGGACAGGCTGGGCCTGAAGCTTTCTTT
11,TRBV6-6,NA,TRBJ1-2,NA,CASSWDGGDTF,TGTGCCAGCAGTTGGGACGGGGGGGACACCTTC
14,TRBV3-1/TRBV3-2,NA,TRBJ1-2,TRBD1,CASSQDLTGGPYTF,TGTGCCAGCAGCCAAGATCTTACAGGGGGCCCATACACCTTC
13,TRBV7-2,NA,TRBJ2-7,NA,CASSGFRDYEQYF,TGTGCCAGCAGCGGTTTTAGAGACTACGAGCAGTACTTC
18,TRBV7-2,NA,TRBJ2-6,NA,CASSLRLLSHSGANVLTF,TGTGCCAGCAGCTTAAGACTGCTATCCCACTCTGGGGCCAACGTCCTGACTTTC
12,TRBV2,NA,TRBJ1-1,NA,CASSLGYPEAFF,TGTGCCAGCAGTCTAGGTTACCCTGAAGCTTTCTTT
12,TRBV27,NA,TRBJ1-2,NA,CASSPTGIGYTF,TGTGCCAGCAGTCCCACAGGGATAGGCTACACCTTC
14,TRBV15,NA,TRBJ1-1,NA,CATSRVGRGTEAFF,TGTGCCACCAGCAGAGTAGGGCGGGGGACTGAAGCTTTCTTT